This T cell receptor beta chain was captured by sequencing in a study of blood T cell repertoires in COVID-19. Study at large: Acute-phase and convalescent COVID-19 samples originated in the United States, Italy and Spain. T cells, B-cell-depleted T cells, or PBMCs provided the cDNA or gDNA that served as material.

The CDR3 is 13 residues long. Germline CDR1 and CDR2: SGHVS and FQNEAQ. The V and J ends lost 6 bases and 3 bases respectively, with 10 bases between them. In the original processing: Amplification of reference gene primers provided the estimated nucleated cell counts. Method: immunoSEQ multiplex PCR; TCRdb's copy keeps in-frame clones and lacks some. Clonal size and the V and J genes are those of that table, whereas D and trimming came from the DNA. The sample has 100,000 or so clones, 70% to 90% seen once. Specimen: peripheral blood. The source is a man aged 50 or older with active or convalescent COVID-19. The chain links TRBV7-8 to TRBJ2-3; D ambiguous. This chain's CDR3 is CASSWMTTDTQYF. The DNA for the CDR3 is TGTGCCAGCAGTTGGATGACAACAGATACGCAGTATTTT.